Reported below is one T cell receptor (beta chain). The antigen is undetermined. The repertoire was sequenced with immunoSEQ multiplex PCR; TCRdb's copy has only in-frame clones and lacks some. The sample yields 300,000 to 500,000 clones, 70% to 90% seen once. Treatment described: roughly 20 received Ad26.COV2.S at low or high dose, single or two shots; 5 received placebo; per-sample allocation not given. The samples were gathered on day 63 after the first injection of vaccine or placebo. The germline CDR1 and CDR2 sequences are SGHNT and YYREEE (reference sequence). The CDR3 runs 15 residues. The ends lost 5 bases at V and 2 bases at J; junction bases unmatched: 7. The sample belongs to a study of Ad26.COV2.S vaccination and SARS-CoV-2 variants. Study-wide results and limits: A substantial breadth of spike-specific CD8+ and CD4+ T cell responses after vaccination has been reported.

V gene TRBV5-4 combines with J gene TRBJ2-7, with TRBD2 matching over 10 bases. Sequencing used peripheral blood, obtained in a trial of Ad26.COV2.S vaccine versus placebo. This receptor was identified in a person aged 18-65 years who received the Ad26.COV2.S COVID-19 vaccine or a placebo. The CDR3 loop reads CASRSGLAEPYEQYF. The CDR3 DNA reads as TGTGCCAGCAGATCCGGACTAGCGGAGCCCTACGAGCAGTACTTC. The complete variable domain, with remaining parts taken from reference TRBV5-4 and TRBJ2-7, reads ETGVTQSPTHLIKTRGQQVTLRCSSQSGHNTVSWYQQALGQGPQFIFQYYREEENGRGNFPPRFSGLQFPNYSSELNVNALELDDSALYLCASRSGLAEPYEQYFGPGTRLTVT.